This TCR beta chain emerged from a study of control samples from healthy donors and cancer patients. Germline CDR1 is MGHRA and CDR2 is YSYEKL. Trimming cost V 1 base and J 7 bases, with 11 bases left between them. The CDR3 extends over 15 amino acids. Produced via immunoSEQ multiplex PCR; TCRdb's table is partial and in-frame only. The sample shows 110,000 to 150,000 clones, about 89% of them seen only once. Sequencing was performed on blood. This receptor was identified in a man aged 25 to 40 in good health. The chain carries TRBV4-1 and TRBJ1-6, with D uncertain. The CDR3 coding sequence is TGCGCCAGCAGCCAAGGGACGGGAAACAATTCACCCCTCCACTTT. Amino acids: CASSQGTGNNSPLHF.